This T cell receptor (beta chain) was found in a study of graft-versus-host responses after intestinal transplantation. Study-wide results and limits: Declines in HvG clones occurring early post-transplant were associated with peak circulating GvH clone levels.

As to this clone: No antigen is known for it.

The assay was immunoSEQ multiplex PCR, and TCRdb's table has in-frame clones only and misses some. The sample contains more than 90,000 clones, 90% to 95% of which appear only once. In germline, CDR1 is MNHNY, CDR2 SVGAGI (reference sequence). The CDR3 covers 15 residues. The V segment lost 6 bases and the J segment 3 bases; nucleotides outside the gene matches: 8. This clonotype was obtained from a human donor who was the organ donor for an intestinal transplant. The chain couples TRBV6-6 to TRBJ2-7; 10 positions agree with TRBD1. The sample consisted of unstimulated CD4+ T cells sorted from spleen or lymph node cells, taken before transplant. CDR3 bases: TGTGCCAGCAGACAATGGGACAGGGGAGTCTACGAGCAGTACTTC. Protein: CASRQWDRGVYEQYF.